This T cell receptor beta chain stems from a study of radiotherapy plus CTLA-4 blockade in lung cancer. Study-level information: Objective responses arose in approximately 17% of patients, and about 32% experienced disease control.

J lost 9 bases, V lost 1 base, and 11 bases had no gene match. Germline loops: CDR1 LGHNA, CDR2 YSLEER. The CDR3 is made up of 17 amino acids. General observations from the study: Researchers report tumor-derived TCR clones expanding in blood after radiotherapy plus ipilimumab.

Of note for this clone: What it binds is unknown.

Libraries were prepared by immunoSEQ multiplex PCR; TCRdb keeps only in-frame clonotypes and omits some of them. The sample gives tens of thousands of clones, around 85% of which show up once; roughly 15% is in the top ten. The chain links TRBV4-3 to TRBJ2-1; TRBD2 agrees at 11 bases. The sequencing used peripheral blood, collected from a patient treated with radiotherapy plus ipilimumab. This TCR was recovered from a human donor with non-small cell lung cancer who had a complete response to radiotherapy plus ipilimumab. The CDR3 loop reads CASSQVRRLAGGGEQFF. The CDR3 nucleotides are TGCGCCAGCAGCCAAGTCCGAAGGCTAGCGGGGGGTGGTGAGCAGTTCTTC.